This is a list of T cell receptor beta chains from one sample in a study of OX40 agonist ivuxolimab in advanced cancers. Assay used: immunoSEQ multiplex PCR; TCRdb lists only in-frame clones, some missing. The data show tens of thousands of clones, with roughly 82% seen just once and roughly 2.6% held by the top ten. The sequencing used CD4+ or CD8+ T cells sorted from blood, collected in a trial of the OX40 agonist ivuxolimab. Receptors were obtained from an adult with an advanced solid tumor such as melanoma, head and neck, liver or kidney cancer. Both conserved end residues are part of each CDR3. Fields, in order: J gene, V gene, clone size, D gene, CDR3 DNA, CDR3 protein. The D gene is left open where the match is weak. The listing skips clone size in some rows; elsewhere it reads once, few, many or a size class.

TRBJ1-2	TRBV2	-	-	TGTGCCAGCAGTGGGGCGTCTAGTGGCTACACCTTC	CASSGASSGYTF
TRBJ2-3	TRBV15	-	TRBD1	TGTGCCACCAGCCCCTGGGGACAGGAGAAAACAGATACGCAGTATTTT	CATSPWGQEKTDTQYF
TRBJ2-2	TRBV6-6	-	-	TGTGCCAGCAGGTTTACAGAGGTCAAGAGGACCGGGGAGCTGTTTTTT	CASRFTEVKRTGELFF
TRBJ1-1	TRBV5-1	-	-	TGCGCCAGCAGCTTAGACGGCCAGAACACTGAAGCTTTCTTT	CASSLDGQNTEAFF
TRBJ1-3	TRBV6-5	few	-	TGTGCCAGCCGGGAGGGGGCTGGAAACACCATATATTTT	CASREGAGNTIYF
TRBJ2-7	TRBV7-8	-	TRBD2	TGTGCCAGCAGCTCCTCGGGAGGCTTTTACGAGCAGTACTTC	CASSSSGGFYEQYF
TRBJ2-1	TRBV11-2	-	TRBD2	TGTGCCAGCAGCTTCTGGACTAGCGGGGGAAACTACAATGAGCAGTTCTTC	CASSFWTSGGNYNEQFF
TRBJ1-4	TRBV15	-	-	TGTGCCACCAGCAGAGATCCTGGCGAAAAACTGTTTTTT	CATSRDPGEKLFF
TRBJ2-2	TRBV6-4	-	-	TGTGCCAGCAGGGCAGGGTCAATGGACACCGGGGAGCTGTTTTTT	CASRAGSMDTGELFF
TRBJ2-1	TRBV4-3	-	-	TGCGCCAGCAGCCAAGATGCGGGGAGCCGATGGGAGCAGTTCTTC	CASSQDAGSRWEQFF
TRBJ2-5	TRBV11-2	-	-	TGTGCCAGCACCCCCCTGCGGGGTGAAGAGACCCAGTACTTC	CASTPLRGEETQYF
TRBJ1-2	TRBV12-5	-	-	TGTGCTAGTGGTTTGAGCAGTTATGGCTACACCTTC	CASGLSSYGYTF
TRBJ1-5	TRBV6-1	-	-	TGTGCCAGCAGTTGGGACCGCGGCCAGCCCCAGCATTTT	CASSWDRGQPQHF
TRBJ2-4	TRBV15	-	-	TGTGCCACCAGCAGAGGGAGTGGGGAAGGCCAGTACTTC	CATSRGSGEGQYF
TRBJ2-7	TRBV11-2	-	TRBD2	TGTGCCAGCAGCCCACTAGCGGTATCTTCCTACGAGCAGTACTTC	CASSPLAVSSYEQYF
TRBJ1-5	TRBV18	-	TRBD1	TGTGCCAGCTCACTCCAGGGGGCGAGCAATCAGCCCCAGCATTTT	CASSLQGASNQPQHF
TRBJ1-1	TRBV7-9	-	-	TGTGCCAGCAGCTCGTTCAGGGGCCACAACACTGAAGCTTTCTTT	CASSSFRGHNTEAFF
TRBJ2-7	TRBV7-2	-	-	TGTGCCAGCAGCCCCTCAACAGGTTCCTACGAGCAGTACTTC	CASSPSTGSYEQYF
TRBJ2-1	TRBV12-5	-	TRBD2	TGTGCTAGTGGTTTGGTATTAGCGGGAGGCGCAGAGCAGTTCTTC	CASGLVLAGGAEQFF
TRBJ1-2	TRBV29-1	-	TRBD1	TGCAGCGTTGACGACAGGGCGGTCAATGGCTACACCTTC	CSVDDRAVNGYTF
TRBJ1-6	TRBV14	few	-	TGTGCCAGCAGCCAAGTCAGGGACTCACCCCTCCACTTT	CASSQVRDSPLHF
TRBJ2-5	TRBV4-1	few	-	TGCGCCAGCAGCCAAGGCAACAGACAAGAGACCCAGTACTTC	CASSQGNRQETQYF
TRBJ1-6	TRBV7-9	-	TRBD1	TGTGCCAGCAGGCCAACAGGGGACTCACCCCTCCACTTT	CASRPTGDSPLHF
TRBJ2-3	TRBV9	-	-	TGTGCCAGCAGCATTAGCGAGAACACAGATACGCAGTATTTT	CASSISENTDTQYF
TRBJ2-7	TRBV9	-	-	TGTGCCAGCAGCGTAGAACTGGGGAAGGTCGAGCAGTACTTC	CASSVELGKVEQYF
TRBJ2-7	TRBV6-9	-	TRBD2	TGTGCCCACTCATCAGGACTAGCGGGAGTGCAGTACTTC	CAHSSGLAGVQYF
TRBJ1-2	TRBV6-5	-	-	TGTGCCAGCAGTTACTCGGACACGGATGGCTACACCTTC	CASSYSDTDGYTF
TRBJ2-3	TRBV6-1	-	-	TGTGCCAGCAGTGACAGGTTTAGCACAGATACGCAGTATTTT	CASSDRFSTDTQYF
TRBJ2-1	TRBV7-2	-	-	TGTGCCAGCAGCTTATGGTACAATGAGCAGTTCTTC	CASSLWYNEQFF
TRBJ2-1	TRBV19	-	-	TGTGCCAGTAGTATTGGCCGGGGACCAAGCTCCTACAATGAGCAGTTCTTC	CASSIGRGPSSYNEQFF
TRBJ2-1	TRBV7-2	-	-	TGTGCCAGCAGCTTCCTCGGGTTAGCCGGGCAAGGCAATGAGCAGTTCTTC	CASSFLGLAGQGNEQFF
TRBJ1-1	TRBV4-2	-	-	TGTGCCAGCAGCCCGGGTGCCACCATGAACACTGAAGCTTTCTTT	CASSPGATMNTEAFF
TRBJ2-1	TRBV6-5	-	-	TGTGCCAGCAGTTACTCGGGCGGGGCTGATGAGCAGTTCTTC	CASSYSGGADEQFF
TRBJ1-2	TRBV7-2	-	-	TGTGCCAGCATCCCGAGGGGAGGCTTGGGTGACTACACCTTC	CASIPRGGLGDYTF
TRBJ2-7	TRBV18	once	-	TGTGCCAGCTCAACCGAACAGGGAAAATACGAGCAGTACTTC	CASSTEQGKYEQYF
TRBJ1-6	TRBV6-5	-	TRBD1	TGTGCCAGCACTATACCCGGGACAGGGAATTCACCCCTCCACTTT	CASTIPGTGNSPLHF
TRBJ2-1	TRBV6-5	few	TRBD2	TGTGCCAGCAGTTACTCGACTAGCGGGAGCTACAATGAGCAGTTCTTC	CASSYSTSGSYNEQFF
TRBJ2-2	TRBV6-1	-	-	TGTGCCAGCAGTGACTTAGCAACCGGGGAGCTGTTTTTT	CASSDLATGELFF
TRBJ2-6	TRBV5-1	once	TRBD2	TGCGCCAGCAGCTCTGGACTAGCGGGATCGCCTGGGGCCAACGTCCTGACTTTC	CASSSGLAGSPGANVLTF
TRBJ2-6	TRBV7-8	-	TRBD1	TGTGCCAGCAGCTTAGAAAGGGCAGACAGGGCTGGGGCCAACGTCCTGACTTTC	CASSLERADRAGANVLTF